Described below is a single TCR beta chain sequence and its context. Its antigen is undetermined. This sample was included in a study of T cells in Graves' hyperthyroidism and ophthalmopathy. Background on the study: Before treatment of any kind, peripheral blood was taken at initial diagnosis. Study conclusions and caveats: Among thyroid clonotypes expanded above 0.001, most also appeared in blood.

Using RNA transcripts as the source, TCR beta CDR3 regions were amplified. The HTBI primer set was used in a first-round RT-PCR of the TCR CDR3. TCRdb recomputed calls from the multiplex PCR reads with MiXCR, one row per CDR3 protein. The data show more than 350,000 distinct CDR3 sequences, more than 14% seen once. Active moderate-to-severe ophthalmopathy, Clinical Activity Score at least 3, NOSPECS at least 4, under 3 months' duration. The clonotype originates from a woman aged 25 to 39 with Graves' ophthalmopathy. Sequencing input: blood.

CDR3 in DNA: TGTGCCAGCAGCTTAGGGAGGGGGAGCACAGATACGCAGTATTTT. Translating gives CASSLGRGSTDTQYF. The chain recombines TRBV11-2 with TRBJ2-3; D tentatively reads TRBD1 or TRBD2 (6 bases each). Per the germline V gene, CDR1 is SGHAT and CDR2 is FQNNGV. CDR3 size: 15 residues. V was clipped by 1 base and J by 0 bases, with 8 bases between them.